This TCR beta chain was sequenced in a study of blood T cell repertoires in COVID-19. Profiled with immunoSEQ multiplex PCR; TCRdb holds only in-frame clones, not every one. The table lists hundreds of thousands of clones, roughly 82% of them singletons. CDR3 length: 13 residues. Trimming left V 0 bases short and J 7 bases short, with 11 bases between. Germline loops: CDR1 SGHDT, CDR2 YYEEEE. This chain links TRBV5-6 with TRBJ2-7, with D maybe TRBD2 (5 bases). This clonotype originated in a woman of 80 years or more with COVID-19, enrolled during active disease. Source material: peripheral blood. CDR3 amino acids: CASSLEVEREQYF. The CDR3 DNA reads TGTGCCAGCAGCTTGGAGGTAGAGCGGGAGCAGTACTTC. Filled out from reference TRBV5-6 and TRBJ2-7, the complete variable domain reads DAGVTQSPTHLIKTRGQQVTLRCSPKSGHDTVSWYQQALGQGPQFIFQYYEEEERQRGNFPDRFSGHQFPNYSSELNVNALLLGDSALYLCASSLEVEREQYFGPGTRLTVT.